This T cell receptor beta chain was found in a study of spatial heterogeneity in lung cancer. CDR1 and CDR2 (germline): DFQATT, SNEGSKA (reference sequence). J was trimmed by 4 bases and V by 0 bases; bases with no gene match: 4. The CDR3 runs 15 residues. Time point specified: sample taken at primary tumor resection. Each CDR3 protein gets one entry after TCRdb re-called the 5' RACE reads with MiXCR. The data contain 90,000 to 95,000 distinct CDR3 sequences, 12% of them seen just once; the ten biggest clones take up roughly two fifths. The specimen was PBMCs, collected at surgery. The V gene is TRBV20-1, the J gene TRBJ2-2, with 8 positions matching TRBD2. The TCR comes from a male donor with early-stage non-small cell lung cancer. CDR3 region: CSARDKLAATGELFF. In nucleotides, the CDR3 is TGCAGTGCTAGAGACAAACTAGCGGCCACCGGGGAGCTGTTTTTT.